This entry lists 30 T cell receptor beta chains sequenced from one sample in a study of blood T cell dynamics during melanoma immunotherapy. Profiled with immunoSEQ multiplex PCR; TCRdb holds only in-frame clones, not every one. In the table there are approximately 15,000 clones, 85% of which are singletons. Time point described: pre-treatment baseline. This material consisted of blood, taken from a patient treated with checkpoint blockade. Source of these receptors: a human donor with melanoma.

The chain employs TRBV11-3 and TRBJ2-1; the match to TRBD2 covers 11 bases. Per germline, CDR1 SGHNT and CDR2 YENEEA. The V segment lost 5 bases and the J segment 4 bases; nucleotides outside the gene matches: 4. The CDR3 spans 15 residues. CDR3 sequence (DNA): TGTGCCAGCAGCCCAAGACTAGCGGGGTACAATGAGCAGTTCTTC. Translating it yields CASSPRLAGYNEQFF. The entire variable domain, with the rest obtained from reference TRBV11-3 and TRBJ2-1, is as follows: EAGVVQSPRYKIIEKKQPVAFWCNPISGHNTLYWYLQNLGQGPELLIRYENEEAVDDSQLPKDRFSAERLKGVDSTLKIQPAELGDSAVYLCASSPRLAGYNEQFFGPGTRLTVL.

The chain is built from TRBV18 and TRBJ1-2, with a tentative D call TRBD1 (5 bases). Trimming pared 2 bases from V and 4 bases from J, leaving 20 bases between. The CDR3 has 17 residues. Germline CDR1 reads KGHSH; CDR2 reads LQKENI. In nucleotides, the CDR3 is TGTGCCAGCTCACCATCCCTCTCGCGGGGCCGAGGCTATGGCTACACCTTC. Its translation is CASSPSLSRGRGYGYTF.

The genes are TRBV6-1 and TRBJ2-3, with D perhaps assigned TRBD1 or TRBD2 (5 bases each). Between the trimmed V and J ends, which lost 2 bases and 3 bases, there was a span of 15 bases. The CDR3 consists of 16 residues. In germline, CDR1 is MNHNS, CDR2 SASEGT. The DNA of the CDR3 is TGTGCCAGCAGTGAATCGGGGTCCCCAGGGACAGATACGCAGTATTTT. Translating it yields CASSESGSPGTDTQYF.

This rearrangement joins TRBV28 to TRBJ2-1; 12 nucleotides line up with TRBD2. J was trimmed by 2 bases and V by 5 bases; bases with no gene match: 4. Germline V CDR1 and CDR2: MDHEN, SYDVKM. The CDR3 has 16 amino acids. As DNA, the CDR3 is TGTGCCAGCAGTACCTCTAGCGGGGGGGCCTACAATGAGCAGTTCTTC. Translation gives CASSTSSGGAYNEQFF.

CDR3 amino acids: CATRYGLGNYGYTF. CDR3 bases: TGTGCCACTCGATACGGTTTGGGGAACTATGGCTACACCTTC. This chain joins TRBV19 and TRBJ1-2, with D unclear. In germline, CDR1 is LNHDA, CDR2 SQIVND (reference sequence). The ends were cut back, 10 bases at V and 2 bases at J, with 17 bases in the middle. The CDR3 loop spans 14 amino acids. Full variable domain (rest looked up from reference TRBV19 and TRBJ1-2): DGGITQSPKYLFRKEGQNVTLSCEQNLNHDAMYWYRQDPGQGLRLIYYSQIVNDFQKGDIAEGYSVSREKKESFPLTVTSAQKNPTAFYLCATRYGLGNYGYTFGSGTRLTVV.

A word on this clone: Lacking the conserved final phenylalanine or tryptophan, this CDR3 likely reflects a read error. Because the CDR3's place on the DNA is in doubt, the DNA is left out and the CDR3 is given as listed by TCRdb. This sequence joins TRBV5-1 and TRBJ2-7; TRBD1, the table's D call, was not compared with the DNA. The CDR3 is 11 amino acids in total, end residues counted. CDR1 is SGHRS and CDR2 is YFSETQ in the germline V gene. The CDR3 region is CASQGQGPRFL.

This chain joins TRBV4-1 and TRBJ2-7; D possibly uses TRBD1 or TRBD2 (5 bases each). V lost 0 bases and J 6 bases, leaving 12 bases between the germline ends. Per the germline V gene, CDR1 is MGHRA and CDR2 is YSYEKL. CDR3 length: 14 residues. The CDR3 DNA is TGCGCCAGCAGCCAAGAGGCAGGGAGTCCCGAGCAGTACTTC. Amino acid sequence: CASSQEAGSPEQYF.

The CDR3 DNA follows: TGTGCCAGCAGCTTAATTCCCGGGTTAGGGGCATCCGAGGGGGAGCTGTTTTTT. Its protein is CASSLIPGLGASEGELFF. The chain combines TRBV7-3 with TRBJ2-2; D is possibly TRBD1 (5 bases). Deletions cut 1 base from V and 8 bases from J, with 23 bases between. The germline CDR1 and CDR2 sequences are SGHTA and FQGTGA. The CDR3 extends over 18 amino acids.

This clone has a handful of counts. The chain employs TRBV5-1 and TRBJ1-1, with D perhaps TRBD1 (5 bases). This CDR3 is built from 14 residues. Germline V lookup: CDR1 SGHRS, CDR2 YFSETQ. Trimming pared 4 bases from V and 2 bases from J, leaving 12 bases between. The CDR3 nucleotides are TGCGCCAGCAGCGGTCCGGGGCTCAACACTGAAGCTTTCTTT. Translating it yields CASSGPGLNTEAFF.

The chain links TRBV11-3 to TRBJ2-5, with TRBD1 identical over 8 bases. The germline gives CDR1 SGHNT, CDR2 YENEEA. The CDR3 has 15 residues. V trimming: 6 bases; J trimming: 2 bases; junction bases outside the gene matches: 8. CDR3 residues: CASSRADRAQETQYF. In DNA form, the CDR3 reads TGTGCCAGCAGTCGAGCGGACAGGGCGCAAGAGACCCAGTACTTC.

The chain is built from TRBV7-3 and TRBJ2-3, with D perhaps matching TRBD2 (6 bases). The germline V and J ends were trimmed by 9 bases and 1 base, with 11 bases remaining between them. The CDR3 length is 13 residues. CDR1 and CDR2 from the germline V gene are SGHTA and FQGTGA. Written as DNA, the CDR3 is TGTGCCAGTTCTCCGGGGGGCACAGATACGCAGTATTTT. Its protein is CASSPGGTDTQYF.

This rearrangement joins TRBV6-1 to TRBJ1-5; 7 bases are shared with TRBD1. In germline, CDR1 is MNHNS, CDR2 SASEGT. V lost 3 bases, J lost 0 bases, and 8 bases stayed unmatched. The CDR3 length is 17 residues. This chain's CDR3 is CASSEGIGQDSNQPQHF. Written as DNA, the CDR3 is TGTGCCAGCAGTGAGGGTATCGGACAGGATAGCAATCAGCCCCAGCATTTT.

This clone was seen a single time. The chain employs TRBV11-3 and TRBJ1-3, with 9 bases fitting TRBD1. CDR1 and CDR2 from the germline V gene are SGHNT and YENEEA. V gave up 5 bases and J gave up 4 bases; unmatched junction bases: 3. The CDR3 runs to 14 residues. DNA for the CDR3: TGTGCCAGCAGCAGGGACAGGGTCGGAAACACCATATATTTT. Encoded protein: CASSRDRVGNTIYF.

This rearrangement joins TRBV5-4 to TRBJ2-4, with 8 bases fitting TRBD1. Per germline, CDR1 SGHNT and CDR2 YYREEE (reference sequence). The V gene end was trimmed by 1 base and the J gene end by 3 bases; junction bases not matched to a gene: 9. The CDR3 runs to 17 residues. For the CDR3, the DNA is TGTGCCAGCAGCTTGTTTGGGGCAGGGGGCGTCAAAAACATTCAGTACTTC. Translating it yields CASSLFGAGGVKNIQYF.

The chain uses TRBV5-4 and TRBJ2-5; 9 positions agree with TRBD1. Germline assignment: CDR1 SGHNT and CDR2 YYREEE (reference sequence). The CDR3 covers 16 residues. The V segment lost 3 bases and the J segment 0 bases; nucleotides outside the gene matches: 6. CDR3 DNA sequence: TGTGCCAGCAGCTCCCGACAGGGGGGGTACCAAGAGACCCAGTACTTC. Translating gives CASSSRQGGYQETQYF.

The chain combines TRBV23-1 with TRBJ2-5, with D perhaps TRBD1 or TRBD2 (5 bases each). The end of the DNA aligns better with TRBJ2-7, so the J call may be wrong. TRBV23-1 is flagged as an ORF with uncertain function. CDR3 size: 18 residues. The CDR3 coding sequence is TGCGCCAGCAGTCAATCGTCGGGGCAGTCACGTGGGAAAGTCGAGCAGTACTTC. It is translated as CASSQSSGQSRGKVEQYF.

The V call is TRBV6-6, the J call TRBJ2-5; D is uncertain. V dropped 5 bases and J dropped 5 bases, with 9 bases sitting between them. Germline V lookup: CDR1 MNHNY, CDR2 SVGAGI (reference sequence). The CDR3 runs 12 residues. The CDR3 loop is CASSIRRETQYF. In DNA form, the CDR3 reads TGTGCCAGCAGTATACGTAGGGAGACCCAGTACTTC.

The chain recombines TRBV5-3 with TRBJ2-5, with 8 bases identical to TRBD2. TRBV5-3 is an ORF, with its function uncertain. The CDR3 is 13 amino acids. Trimming took 5 bases from V and 2 from J; bases not matched to a gene: 2. CDR3 in amino acids: CARRLAEQETQYF. The CDR3 DNA reads TGTGCCAGAAGACTAGCGGAACAAGAGACCCAGTACTTC.

The rearrangement uses TRBV6-1 and TRBJ2-7; possibly TRBD1 for D (5 bases). Trimming pared 0 bases from V and 1 base from J, leaving 13 bases between. CDR3 length: 16 residues. CDR1 and CDR2 from the germline V gene are MNHNS and SASEGT. As DNA, the CDR3 is TGTGCCAGCAGTGAAGCGCTTTTCAGGGATTCCTACGAGCAGTACTTC. Translating gives CASSEALFRDSYEQYF.

The genes are TRBV28 and TRBJ1-6; D remains unclear. The CDR3 extends over 15 amino acids. Germline lookup yields CDR1 MDHEN and CDR2 SYDVKM. Between the trimmed V and J ends, which lost 7 bases and 7 bases, there was a span of 17 bases. The CDR3, as DNA: TGTGCCAGCACGGTGGGTCAGCTAGGAAATTCACCCCTCCACTTT. It specifies CASTVGQLGNSPLHF.

The chain combines TRBV19 with TRBJ2-2; D remains unclear. CDR1 is LNHDA, CDR2 SQIVND, per germline (reference sequence). The V gene lost 6 bases and the J gene lost 9 bases, with 8 bases spanning the gap. The CDR3 extends over 11 amino acids. The CDR3 protein is CASRTVRELFF. CDR3 in DNA: TGTGCCAGTAGAACGGTTAGGGAGCTGTTTTTT.

In DNA, the CDR3 is TGCGCCAGCGACCGGGGGGCTGGGGCCAACGTCCTGACTTTC. Translating gives CASDRGAGANVLTF. The rearrangement links TRBV5-1 to TRBJ2-6; 7 positions agree with TRBD2. V shed 7 bases and J 2 bases; nucleotides not matched to a gene: 3. This CDR3 has 14 residues. CDR1 is SGHRS, CDR2 YFSETQ, per germline. The whole variable domain, remainder taken from reference TRBV5-1 and TRBJ2-6, is KAGVTQTPRYLIKTRGQQVTLSCSPISGHRSVSWYQQTPGQGLQFLFEYFSETQRNKGNFPGRFSGRQFSNSRSEMNVSTLELGDSALYLCASDRGAGANVLTFGAGSRLTVL.

There are a few counts of this clone. V usage is TRBV6-6 and J usage is TRBJ1-1, with TRBD1 identical over 9 bases. The CDR3 loop spans 13 amino acids. The germline V gene encodes CDR1 MNHNY and CDR2 SVGAGI (reference sequence). Trimming at V came to 7 bases and at J to 3 bases, leaving 3 bases not matched to a gene. Here the CDR3 DNA reads TGTGCCAGCAAAGACAGGGGGTACACTGAAGCTTTCTTT. Translated: CASKDRGYTEAFF.

The rearrangement uses TRBV6-5 and TRBJ2-7, with TRBD1 matching 9 bases. Germline CDR1 MNHEY, CDR2 SVGAGI. V dropped 9 bases and J dropped 4; count of bases not matched to a gene: 10. This CDR3 is built from 14 residues. CDR3 amino acids: CASTSRDREYEQYF. In DNA form, the CDR3 reads TGTGCCAGTACTTCGCGGGACAGGGAGTACGAGCAGTACTTC.

The chain is built from TRBV13 and TRBJ2-3; D is unclear. The V end lost 7 bases, the J end lost 6 bases, and 17 bases lay between the germline ends. CDR1 is PRHDT and CDR2 is FYEKMQ in the germline V gene (reference sequence). The CDR3 is 14 amino acids. The CDR3: CASTPPIVGDTQYF. Here the CDR3 DNA reads TGTGCCAGCACCCCCCCAATAGTGGGGGATACGCAGTATTTT. Filled out from reference TRBV13 and TRBJ2-3, the complete variable domain reads AAGVIQSPRHLIKEKRETATLKCYPIPRHDTVYWYQQGPGQDPQFLISFYEKMQSDKGSIPDRFSAQQFSDYHSELNMSSLELGDSALYFCASTPPIVGDTQYFGPGTRLTVL.

The chain is built from TRBV5-1 and TRBJ1-1; D not resolved. Trimming left V 2 bases short and J 1 base short, with 3 bases between. The CDR3 runs 12 residues. Germline CDR1 and CDR2: SGHRS and YFSETQ. DNA of the CDR3: TGCGCCAGCAGCTTTGGGAACACTGAAGCTTTCTTT. Its protein is CASSFGNTEAFF. Drawing the rest from reference TRBV5-1 and TRBJ1-1, the complete variable domain is KAGVTQTPRYLIKTRGQQVTLSCSPISGHRSVSWYQQTPGQGLQFLFEYFSETQRNKGNFPGRFSGRQFSNSRSEMNVSTLELGDSALYLCASSFGNTEAFFGQGTRLTVV.

This rearrangement joins TRBV4-1 to TRBJ1-4, with D possibly matching TRBD1 (6 bases). Germline CDR1 is MGHRA and CDR2 is YSYEKL. This CDR3 comprises 17 residues. Trimming took 0 bases from V and 6 from J, leaving 17 bases between them. The CDR3 nucleotides are TGCGCCAGCAGCCAAGATAGTTCAGGGACACAGGATGAAAAACTGTTTTTT. It is translated as CASSQDSSGTQDEKLFF.

The chain combines TRBV30 with TRBJ1-1, with a possible D match to TRBD1 (5 bases). Germline V gene data show CDR1 as GTSNPN and CDR2 as SVGIG (reference sequence). V was cut by 2 bases and J by 4 bases, with 14 bases left in between. The CDR3 totals 14 residues. In nucleotides, the CDR3 is TGTGCCTGGAGTTTTACGCAGGGCCGCACTGAAGCTTTCTTT. It codes for CAWSFTQGRTEAFF.

V gene TRBV6-1 combines with J gene TRBJ1-1, with D hard to call. V was clipped by 7 bases and J by 4 bases, with 10 bases between them. This CDR3 is 12 amino acids long. Germline CDR1 is MNHNS and CDR2 is SASEGT. The DNA for the CDR3 is TGTGCCAGCAAACGGGAAATCACTGAAGCTTTCTTT. Residues: CASKREITEAFF.

The chain is built from TRBV11-2 and TRBJ1-2, with D unresolved. The V end was cut by 5 bases, the J end by 4 bases, with 17 bases between. This CDR3 spans 15 amino acids. Germline V gene data show CDR1 as SGHAT and CDR2 as FQNNGV. Written as DNA, the CDR3 is TGTGCCAGCAGCCGACGAACGGAGTCTGTCTATGGCTACACCTTC. This sequence encodes CASSRRTESVYGYTF.